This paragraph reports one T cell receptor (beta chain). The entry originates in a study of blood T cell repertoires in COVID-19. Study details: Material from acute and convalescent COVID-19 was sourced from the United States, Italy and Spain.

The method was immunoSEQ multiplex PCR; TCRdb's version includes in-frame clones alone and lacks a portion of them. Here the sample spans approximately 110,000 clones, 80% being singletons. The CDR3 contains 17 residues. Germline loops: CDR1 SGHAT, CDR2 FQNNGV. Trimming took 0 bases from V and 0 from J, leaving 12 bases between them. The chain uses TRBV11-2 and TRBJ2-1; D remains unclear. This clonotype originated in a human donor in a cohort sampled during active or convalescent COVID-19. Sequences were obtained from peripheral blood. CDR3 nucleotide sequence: TGTGCCAGCAGCTTAGATCCGCCCAGTGGCTCCTACAATGAGCAGTTCTTC. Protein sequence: CASSLDPPSGSYNEQFF.